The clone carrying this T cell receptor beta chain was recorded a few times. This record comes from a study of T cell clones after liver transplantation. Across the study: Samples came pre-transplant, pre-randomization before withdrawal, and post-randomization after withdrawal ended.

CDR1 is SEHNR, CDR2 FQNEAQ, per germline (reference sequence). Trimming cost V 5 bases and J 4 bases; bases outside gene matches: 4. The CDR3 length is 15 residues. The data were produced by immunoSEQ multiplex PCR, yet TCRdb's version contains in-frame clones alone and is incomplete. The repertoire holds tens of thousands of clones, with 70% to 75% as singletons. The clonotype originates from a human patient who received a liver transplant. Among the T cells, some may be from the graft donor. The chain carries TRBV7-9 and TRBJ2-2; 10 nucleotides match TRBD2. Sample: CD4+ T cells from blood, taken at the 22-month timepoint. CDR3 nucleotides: TGTGCCAGCAGCAAACAGCGGGGGGGCACCGGGGAGCTGTTTTTT. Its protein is CASSKQRGGTGELFF.